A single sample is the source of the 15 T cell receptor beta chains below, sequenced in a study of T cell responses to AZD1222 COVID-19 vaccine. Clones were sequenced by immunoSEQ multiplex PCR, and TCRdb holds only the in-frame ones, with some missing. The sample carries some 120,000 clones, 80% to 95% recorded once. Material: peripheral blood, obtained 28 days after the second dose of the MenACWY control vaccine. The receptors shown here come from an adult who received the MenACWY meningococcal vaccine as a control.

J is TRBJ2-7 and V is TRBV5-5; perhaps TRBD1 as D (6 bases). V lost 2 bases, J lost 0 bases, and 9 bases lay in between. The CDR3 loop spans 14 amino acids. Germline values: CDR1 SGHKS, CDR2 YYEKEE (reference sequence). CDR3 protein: CASSFGQTSYEQYV. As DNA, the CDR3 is TGTGCCAGCAGCTTTGGACAGACCTCCTACGAGCAGTACGTC.

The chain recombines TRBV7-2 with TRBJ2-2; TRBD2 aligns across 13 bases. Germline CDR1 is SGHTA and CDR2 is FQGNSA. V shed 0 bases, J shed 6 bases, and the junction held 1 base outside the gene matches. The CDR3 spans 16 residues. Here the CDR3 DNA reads TGTGCCAGCAGCTTAGCTACTAGCGGGGGGGCCGGGGAGCTGTTTTTT. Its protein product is CASSLATSGGAGELFF.

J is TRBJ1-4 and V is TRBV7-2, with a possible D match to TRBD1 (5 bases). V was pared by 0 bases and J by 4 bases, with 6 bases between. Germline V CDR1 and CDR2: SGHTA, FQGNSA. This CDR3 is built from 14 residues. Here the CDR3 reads CASSLAGVNEKLFF. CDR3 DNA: TGTGCCAGCAGCTTAGCAGGGGTTAATGAAAAACTGTTTTTT.

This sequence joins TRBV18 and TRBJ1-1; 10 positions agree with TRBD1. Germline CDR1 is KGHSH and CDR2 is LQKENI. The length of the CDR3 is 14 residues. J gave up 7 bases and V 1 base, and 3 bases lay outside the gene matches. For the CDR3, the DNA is TGTGCCAGCTCACCACAGGGACAGGGGAATGAAGCTTTCTTT. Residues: CASSPQGQGNEAFF.

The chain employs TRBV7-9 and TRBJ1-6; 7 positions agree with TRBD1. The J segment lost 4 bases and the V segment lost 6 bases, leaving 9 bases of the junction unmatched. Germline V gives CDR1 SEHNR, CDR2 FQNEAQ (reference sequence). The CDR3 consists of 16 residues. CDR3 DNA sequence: TGTGCCAGCAGTTCGACAGGGAGGCCATATAATTCACCCCTCCACTTT. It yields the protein CASSSTGRPYNSPLHF.

The CDR3 DNA follows: TGTGCCAGTAGTATTGTCGGGACCCGCTCCTACGAGCAGTACTTC. Translating it yields CASSIVGTRSYEQYF. The chain joins TRBV19 to TRBJ2-7; D may correspond to TRBD1 or TRBD2 (5 bases each). This CDR3 has 15 amino acids. The ends were cut back, 3 bases at V and 0 bases at J, with 12 bases in the middle. Per the germline V gene, CDR1 is LNHDA and CDR2 is SQIVND (reference sequence).

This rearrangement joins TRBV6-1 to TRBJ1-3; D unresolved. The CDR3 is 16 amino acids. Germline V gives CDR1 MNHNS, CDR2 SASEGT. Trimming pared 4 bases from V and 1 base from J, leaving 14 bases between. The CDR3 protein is CASSGPYTWSGNTIYF. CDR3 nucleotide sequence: TGTGCCAGCAGTGGACCGTACACGTGGTCTGGAAACACCATATATTTT.

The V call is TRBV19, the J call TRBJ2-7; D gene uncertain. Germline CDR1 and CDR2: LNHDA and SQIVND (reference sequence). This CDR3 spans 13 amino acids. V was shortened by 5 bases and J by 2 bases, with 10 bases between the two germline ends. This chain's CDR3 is CASSLGPTYEQYV. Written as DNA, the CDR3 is TGTGCCAGTAGTTTGGGTCCTACCTACGAGCAGTACGTC.

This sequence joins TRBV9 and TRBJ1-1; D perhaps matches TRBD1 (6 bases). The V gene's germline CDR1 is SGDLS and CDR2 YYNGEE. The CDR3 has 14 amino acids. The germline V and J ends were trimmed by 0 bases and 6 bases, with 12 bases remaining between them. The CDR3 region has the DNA TGTGCCAGCAGCGTAGCTACCGGGGGGCCTGAAGCTTTCTTT. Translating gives CASSVATGGPEAFF.

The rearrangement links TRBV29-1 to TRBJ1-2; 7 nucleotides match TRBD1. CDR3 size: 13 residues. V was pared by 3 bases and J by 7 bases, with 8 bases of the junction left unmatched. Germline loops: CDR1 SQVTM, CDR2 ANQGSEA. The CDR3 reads CSVDAQGIGGYTF. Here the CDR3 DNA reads TGCAGCGTTGATGCACAGGGGATTGGTGGCTACACCTTC.

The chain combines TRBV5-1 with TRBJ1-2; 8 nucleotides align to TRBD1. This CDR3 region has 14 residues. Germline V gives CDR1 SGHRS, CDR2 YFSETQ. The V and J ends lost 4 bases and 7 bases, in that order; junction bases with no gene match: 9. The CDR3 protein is CASSRWDRTGGYTF. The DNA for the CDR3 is TGCGCCAGCAGCAGATGGGACAGGACGGGTGGCTACACCTTC.

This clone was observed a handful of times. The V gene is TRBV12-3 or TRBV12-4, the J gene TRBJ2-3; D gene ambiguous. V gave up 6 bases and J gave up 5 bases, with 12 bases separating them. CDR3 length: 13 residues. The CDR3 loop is CASSYFPGDTQYF. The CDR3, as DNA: TGTGCCAGCAGCTATTTTCCCGGAGATACGCAGTATTTT.

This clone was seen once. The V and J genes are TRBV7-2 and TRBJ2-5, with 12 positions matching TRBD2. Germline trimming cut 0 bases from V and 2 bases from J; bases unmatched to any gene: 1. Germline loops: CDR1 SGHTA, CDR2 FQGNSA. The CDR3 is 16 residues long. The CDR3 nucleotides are TGTGCCAGCAGCTTAGCCGGACTAGCGGGGCAAGAGACCCAGTACTTC. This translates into CASSLAGLAGQETQYF.

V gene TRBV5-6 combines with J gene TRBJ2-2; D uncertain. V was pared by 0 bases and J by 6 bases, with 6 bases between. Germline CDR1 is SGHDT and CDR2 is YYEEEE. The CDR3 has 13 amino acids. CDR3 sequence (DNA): TGTGCCAGCAGCTTGGCCACGGCCGGGGAGCTGTTTTTT. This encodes CASSLATAGELFF.

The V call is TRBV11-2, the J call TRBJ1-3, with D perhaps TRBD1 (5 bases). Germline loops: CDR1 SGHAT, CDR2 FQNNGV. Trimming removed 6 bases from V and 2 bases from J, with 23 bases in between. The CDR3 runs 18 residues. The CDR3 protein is CASSDPSGMGHAGNTIYF. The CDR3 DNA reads TGTGCCAGCAGTGATCCTTCAGGGATGGGGCATGCTGGAAACACCATATATTTT.